This T cell receptor (beta chain) was sequenced for a study of Graves' ophthalmopathy and Graves' hyperthyroidism. A word on this clonotype: The final CDR3 position lacks the conserved phenylalanine or tryptophan, pointing to a likely read error.

The authors amplified TCR beta CDR3 regions, and they did so from RNA transcripts for repertoire sequencing. Investigators did first-round RT-PCR with HTBI primers, then second-round multiplex PCR. TCRdb re-called the multiplex PCR reads through MiXCR, storing one row per CDR3 protein. The sample has around 600,000 distinct CDR3 sequences; roughly two fifths are singletons. This CDR3 comprises 13 residues. Trimming shortened V by 2 bases and J by 11 bases, and 15 bases separated the two germline ends. CDR1 is LGHNA, CDR2 YSLEER, per germline. The receptor's source is an adult man with Graves' ophthalmopathy. This rearrangement joins TRBV4-3 to TRBJ1-1; D is unclear. The sequenced material came from peripheral blood. The CDR3 protein is CASSQPSSEVAFL. In DNA form, the CDR3 reads TGCGCCAGCAGCCAACCCTCTTCGGAGGTTGCTTTCCTT.